This T cell receptor (beta chain) derives from a study of blood T cell repertoires in COVID-19. Whole-study context: Sources were T cells, B-cell-depleted T cells, or PBMCs; the material itself was cDNA or gDNA.

The authors' processing: Reference gene primer amplification gave nucleated cell count estimates. Method: immunoSEQ multiplex PCR; TCRdb's copy keeps in-frame clones and lacks some. Clone size and V and J calls were adopted from that table, with D and trimming inferred from the DNA. The data contain about 110,000 clones, about two thirds of them singletons. The receptor was isolated from a woman aged 40 to 50 with acute or convalescent COVID-19. Specimen: peripheral blood.

CDR3 protein: CASSPMTGGYGYTF. CDR3 DNA sequence: TGTGCCAGCAGTCCCATGACAGGGGGATATGGCTACACCTTC. The chain combines TRBV2 with TRBJ1-2; 9 bases are shared with TRBD1. CDR3 length equals 14 residues. With V trimmed by 5 bases and J by 5 bases, 6 bases remained unmatched. Germline V CDR1 and CDR2: SNHLY, FYNNEI.